Here is one T cell receptor beta chain with its context. As yet, its antigen is unknown. The entry originates in a study of CD8 T cells in ankylosing spondylitis. The TCR beta libraries were generated through quantitative 5'-RACE incorporating molecular barcodes. TCRdb processed the 5' RACE reads anew with MiXCR; each CDR3 protein has one entry. The top ten clones hold around 6% of a sample with 150,000 to 200,000 distinct CDR3 sequences, around a third of them seen once. Findings and caveats of the study: Prior work had noted some motif variants in reactive arthritis blood and synovial fluid. Matched ankylosing spondylitis synovial fluid reportedly contained a significantly enriched population of disease-linked clones. Made up of several highly homologous variants, a TCR beta motif appeared characteristic of ankylosing spondylitis blood.

The germline V and J ends were trimmed by 2 bases and 4 bases, with 11 bases remaining between them. The CDR3 is 14 residues long. Germline V gene lookup returns CDR1 MNHEY and CDR2 SVGAGI. The rearrangement joins TRBV6-5 to TRBJ1-1; unclear D gene. Sequencing was performed on synovial fluid, either unsorted or a sorted T cell fraction (not recorded which). The clonotype originates from a male donor with ankylosing spondylitis. The CDR3 DNA is TGTGCCAGCAGTTACGAGGTTAGGTCCACTGAAGCTTTCTTT. This gives the protein CASSYEVRSTEAFF.